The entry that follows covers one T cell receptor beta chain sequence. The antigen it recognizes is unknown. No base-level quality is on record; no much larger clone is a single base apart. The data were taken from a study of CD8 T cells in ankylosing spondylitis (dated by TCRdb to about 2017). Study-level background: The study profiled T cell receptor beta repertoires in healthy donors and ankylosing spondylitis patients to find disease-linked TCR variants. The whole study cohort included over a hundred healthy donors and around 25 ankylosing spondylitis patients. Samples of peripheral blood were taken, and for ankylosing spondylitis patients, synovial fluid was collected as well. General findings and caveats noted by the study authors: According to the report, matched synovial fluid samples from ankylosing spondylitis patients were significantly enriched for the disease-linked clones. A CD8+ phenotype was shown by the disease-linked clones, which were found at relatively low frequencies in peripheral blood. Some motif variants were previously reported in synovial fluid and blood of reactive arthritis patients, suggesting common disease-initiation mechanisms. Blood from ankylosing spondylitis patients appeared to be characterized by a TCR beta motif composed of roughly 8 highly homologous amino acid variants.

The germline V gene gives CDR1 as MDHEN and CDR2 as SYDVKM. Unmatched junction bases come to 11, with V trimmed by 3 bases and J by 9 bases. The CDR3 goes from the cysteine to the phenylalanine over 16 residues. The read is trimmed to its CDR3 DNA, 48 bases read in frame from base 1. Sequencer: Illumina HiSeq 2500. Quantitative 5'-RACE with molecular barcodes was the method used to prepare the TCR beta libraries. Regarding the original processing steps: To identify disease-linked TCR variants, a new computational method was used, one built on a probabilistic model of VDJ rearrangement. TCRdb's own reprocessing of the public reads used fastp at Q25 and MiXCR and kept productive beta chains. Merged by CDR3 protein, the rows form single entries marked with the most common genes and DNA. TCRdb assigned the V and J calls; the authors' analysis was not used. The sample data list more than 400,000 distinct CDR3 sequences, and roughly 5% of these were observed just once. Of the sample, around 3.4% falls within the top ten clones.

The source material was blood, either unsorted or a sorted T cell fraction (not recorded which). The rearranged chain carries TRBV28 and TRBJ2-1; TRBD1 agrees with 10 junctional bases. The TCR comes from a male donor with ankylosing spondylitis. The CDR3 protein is CASSLSWDRGLGEQFF. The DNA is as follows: TGTGCCAGCAGTTTGAGTTGGGACAGGGGCTTGGGTGAGCAGTTCTTC.